One sample yielded the 9 T cell receptor beta chains listed below, sequenced in a study of response to subunit inactivated influenza vaccine. TCRdb used MiXCR to reprocess the RT-PCR reads, holding one entry per CDR3 protein. The sample has approximately 530,000 distinct CDR3 sequences, approximately 7.3% seen once. The sample consisted of PBMCs from blood, taken less than 30 months after vaccination. The receptors shown here come from a man between 50 and 69 years old who received an inactivated influenza vaccine.

This clonotype was counted at least ten times. The rearrangement links TRBV25-1 to TRBJ2-5, with D possibly matching TRBD2 (5 bases). The ends were cut back, 6 bases at V and 2 bases at J, with 7 bases in the middle. The CDR3 is made up of 12 amino acids. Germline V gives CDR1 MGHDK, CDR2 SYGVNS. The CDR3 loop reads CASSRDQETQYF. CDR3 DNA sequence: TGTGCCAGCAGCCGGGATCAAGAGACCCAGTACTTC.

A few counts support this clonotype. The V gene is TRBV2, the J gene TRBJ2-2; tentative D call: TRBD1 (6 bases). Deletions cut 6 bases from V and 1 base from J, with 12 bases between. This CDR3 spans 15 amino acids. From germline, CDR1 is SNHLY and CDR2 FYNNEI. The CDR3 nucleotides are TGTGCCAGCAGCTATGGGACACTGAACACCGGGGAGCTGTTTTTT. Its translation: CASSYGTLNTGELFF.

This chain connects TRBV6-2 or TRBV6-3 to TRBJ2-7; the D call may be TRBD1 or TRBD2 (5 bases each). CDR1 and CDR2 from the germline V gene are MNHEY and SVGEGT. The CDR3 has 15 amino acids. V lost 5 bases to trimming and J lost 2 bases, with 16 bases between them. The CDR3 here is CASSPGRIQPYEQYF. CDR3 bases: TGTGCCAGCAGTCCGGGACGGATACAGCCCTACGAGCAGTACTTC.

The rearrangement links TRBV12-3 or TRBV12-4 to TRBJ2-2; 7 bases map to TRBD2. V shed 5 bases and J 1 base; nucleotides not matched to a gene: 1. CDR3 length: 14 amino acids. The CDR3 DNA reads as TGTGCCAGCAGTAGGACTAGGAACACCGGGGAGCTGTTTTTT. This sequence encodes CASSRTRNTGELFF.

A remark on this clonotype: A read error may be the cause here, since a much bigger clone is one base away. The CDR3 reads CASSEEGRPNAPLHF. CDR3 nucleotides: TGTGCCAGCAGCGAGGAGGGGCGACCTAATGCACCCCTCCACTTT. The chain combines TRBV9 with TRBJ1-6; maybe TRBD1 (5 bases). Germline V gene lookup returns CDR1 SGDLS and CDR2 YYNGEE. This CDR3 contains 15 residues.

V usage is TRBV5-6 and J usage is TRBJ2-3, with a tentative D call TRBD2 (5 bases). Trimming took off 8 bases at V and 4 bases at J, with 14 bases between the two ends. CDR1 is SGHDT, CDR2 YYEEEE, per germline. The CDR3 spans 13 residues. Here the CDR3 DNA reads TGTGCCAGGAGCCCCGGGGTCGCAGATACGCAGTATTTT. It is translated as CARSPGVADTQYF.

This clonotype was recorded at least ten times. The chain links TRBV7-9 to TRBJ2-3; D might be TRBD2 (5 bases). The V and J ends lost 5 bases and 0 bases respectively, with 9 bases between them. The CDR3 is 14 amino acids. Germline loops: CDR1 SEHNR, CDR2 FQNEAQ (reference sequence). In DNA, the CDR3 is TGTGCCAGCAGCACTAGGACTAGCACAGATACGCAGTATTTT. Translating gives CASSTRTSTDTQYF.

This clonotype appeared a few times. V and J are TRBV20-1 and TRBJ1-4, with D hard to call. The germline V gene has CDR1 DFQATT and CDR2 SNEGSKA (reference sequence). CDR3 length: 15 amino acids. Trimming stripped 1 base from V and 7 bases from J, with 16 bases between. The CDR3, as DNA: TGCAGTGCTAGAGCTGTCTGGCCAGCGCCTGAAAAACTGTTTTTT. Amino acid sequence: CSARAVWPAPEKLFF.

The gene calls are TRBV11-2 and TRBJ2-3; 9 bases map to TRBD1. This CDR3 spans 17 amino acids. Trimming took 2 bases from V and 4 from J; bases not matched to a gene: 10. Looked up from germline, CDR1 is SGHAT and CDR2 is FQNNGV. Written as DNA, the CDR3 is TGTGCCAGCAGCTTACTTAAACCGGGACAGGGACCAGATACGCAGTATTTT. Encoded protein: CASSLLKPGQGPDTQYF.